This is a list of T cell receptor beta chains from one sample in a study of OX40 agonist ivuxolimab in advanced cancers. This table comes from immunoSEQ multiplex PCR, and its TCRdb copy is limited to in-frame clones, with some not included. The sample shows around 100,000 clones, around 89% of them seen only once. The input for sequencing was CD4+ or CD8+ T cells sorted from blood, taken in a trial of the OX40 agonist ivuxolimab. The receptors derive from an adult with an advanced solid tumor such as melanoma, head and neck, liver or kidney cancer. The CDR3 runs from the conserved cysteine through the conserved F or W. Each record gives: J gene, clone size, V gene, D gene, CDR3 protein, CDR3 DNA. D genes are given only for firm matches. A clone size is listed for some rows: how often the clone was seen (once, few, many), or a class if it is expanded.

J gene: TRBJ1-5; clone size: .; V gene: TRBV28; D gene: .; CDR3 protein: CASMVGNQPQHF; CDR3 DNA: TGTGCCAGCATGGTGGGCAATCAGCCCCAGCATTTT
J gene: TRBJ2-5; clone size: .; V gene: TRBV2; D gene: TRBD1; CDR3 protein: CASNGQGLLETQYF; CDR3 DNA: TGTGCCAGCAACGGACAGGGTCTCTTGGAGACCCAGTACTTC
J gene: TRBJ2-3; clone size: .; V gene: TRBV2; D gene: TRBD2; CDR3 protein: CASSASGMATDTQYF; CDR3 DNA: TGTGCCAGCAGTGCTAGCGGGATGGCCACAGATACGCAGTATTTT
J gene: TRBJ1-2; clone size: once; V gene: TRBV5-4; D gene: .; CDR3 protein: CASSLAGPGGYTF; CDR3 DNA: TGTGCCAGCAGCTTGGCGGGGCCGGGTGGCTACACCTTC
J gene: TRBJ1-5; clone size: .; V gene: TRBV29-1; D gene: .; CDR3 protein: CSVRQAGDQPQHF; CDR3 DNA: TGCAGCGTCAGACAGGCTGGAGATCAGCCCCAGCATTTT
J gene: TRBJ2-3; clone size: .; V gene: TRBV7-9; D gene: .; CDR3 protein: CASSSRDRDTQYF; CDR3 DNA: TGTGCCAGCAGCTCTCGAGACCGAGATACGCAGTATTTT
J gene: TRBJ2-5; clone size: .; V gene: TRBV5-1; D gene: .; CDR3 protein: CASSLDHVLKEETQYF; CDR3 DNA: TGCGCCAGCAGCTTGGACCACGTGCTCAAAGAGGAGACCCAGTACTTC
J gene: TRBJ2-1; clone size: .; V gene: TRBV28; D gene: TRBD2; CDR3 protein: CASSLPSGNINEQFF; CDR3 DNA: TGTGCCAGCAGTTTGCCTAGCGGGAACATAAATGAGCAGTTCTTC
J gene: TRBJ2-7; clone size: .; V gene: TRBV11-2; D gene: TRBD2; CDR3 protein: CASSPPSGIYYEQYF; CDR3 DNA: TGTGCCAGCAGCCCCCCGAGCGGGATATACTACGAGCAGTACTTC
J gene: TRBJ2-3; clone size: .; V gene: TRBV18; D gene: .; CDR3 protein: CASSPLGDTQYF; CDR3 DNA: TGTGCCAGCTCTCCGCTCGGGGATACGCAGTATTTT
J gene: TRBJ2-2; clone size: .; V gene: TRBV10-3; D gene: TRBD2; CDR3 protein: CAISGLAGLSAGELFF; CDR3 DNA: TGTGCCATCAGTGGACTAGCGGGATTGAGTGCCGGGGAGCTGTTTTTT
J gene: TRBJ1-4; clone size: once; V gene: TRBV28; D gene: TRBD1; CDR3 protein: CASSLQGQANEKLFF; CDR3 DNA: TGTGCCAGCAGTCTACAGGGGCAGGCTAATGAAAAACTGTTTTTT
J gene: TRBJ2-2; clone size: .; V gene: TRBV19; D gene: .; CDR3 protein: CASSQGAVELFF; CDR3 DNA: TGTGCCAGTAGTCAGGGCGCCGTGGAGCTGTTTTTT
J gene: TRBJ1-5; clone size: .; V gene: TRBV30; D gene: .; CDR3 protein: CAWSYRTSNQPQHF; CDR3 DNA: TGTGCCTGGAGTTATCGAACTAGCAATCAGCCCCAGCATTTT
J gene: TRBJ2-2; clone size: .; V gene: TRBV5-6; D gene: .; CDR3 protein: CASSLPGYSGELFF; CDR3 DNA: TGTGCCAGCAGCTTACCGGGGTACTCCGGGGAGCTGTTTTTT
J gene: TRBJ2-2; clone size: .; V gene: TRBV19; D gene: .; CDR3 protein: CASRSNANTGELFF; CDR3 DNA: TGTGCCAGTAGGTCCAACGCGAACACCGGGGAGCTGTTTTTT
J gene: TRBJ2-2; clone size: .; V gene: TRBV5-1; D gene: TRBD1; CDR3 protein: CASAVNRGDTGELFF; CDR3 DNA: TGCGCCAGCGCAGTGAACAGGGGAGACACCGGGGAGCTGTTTTTT
J gene: TRBJ1-1; clone size: .; V gene: TRBV28; D gene: .; CDR3 protein: CASSPAIGGAFF; CDR3 DNA: TGTGCCAGCAGTCCCGCCATCGGGGGAGCTTTCTTT
J gene: TRBJ1-1; clone size: few; V gene: TRBV19; D gene: .; CDR3 protein: CASSMIVMNTEAFF; CDR3 DNA: TGTGCCAGTAGTATGATAGTAATGAACACTGAAGCTTTCTTT
J gene: TRBJ1-6; clone size: .; V gene: TRBV7-3; D gene: .; CDR3 protein: CASSHTQNSPLHF; CDR3 DNA: TGTGCCAGCAGCCATACACAGAATTCACCCCTCCACTTT
J gene: TRBJ2-1; clone size: .; V gene: TRBV5-1; D gene: TRBD2; CDR3 protein: CASSTGLAGKRDEQFF; CDR3 DNA: TGCGCCAGCAGCACGGGGCTAGCGGGCAAAAGGGATGAGCAGTTCTTC
J gene: TRBJ1-1; clone size: once; V gene: TRBV5-1; D gene: .; CDR3 protein: CASSFTMNTEAFF; CDR3 DNA: TGCGCCAGCAGCTTTACAATGAACACTGAAGCTTTCTTT
J gene: TRBJ1-5; clone size: .; V gene: TRBV10-3; D gene: TRBD1; CDR3 protein: CAISESIQGSTQPQHF; CDR3 DNA: TGTGCCATCAGTGAGTCGATACAGGGGTCTACTCAGCCCCAGCATTTT
J gene: TRBJ1-1; clone size: .; V gene: TRBV5-6; D gene: .; CDR3 protein: CASSTRPLGNTEAFF; CDR3 DNA: TGTGCCAGCAGCACCCGACCGCTTGGGAACACTGAAGCTTTCTTT
J gene: TRBJ2-1; clone size: .; V gene: TRBV6-1; D gene: TRBD2; CDR3 protein: CASSTGLAGRNEQFF; CDR3 DNA: TGTGCCAGCAGTACGGGACTAGCGGGGAGAAATGAGCAGTTCTTC
J gene: TRBJ1-5; clone size: .; V gene: TRBV27; D gene: .; CDR3 protein: CASSLGRVGSNQPQHF; CDR3 DNA: TGTGCCAGCAGTTTAGGCAGGGTAGGAAGCAATCAGCCCCAGCATTTT
J gene: TRBJ1-4; clone size: .; V gene: TRBV18; D gene: .; CDR3 protein: CASSPFLGGSTNEKLFF; CDR3 DNA: TGTGCCAGCTCACCCTTCCTGGGAGGGTCAACTAATGAAAAACTGTTTTTT
J gene: TRBJ1-2; clone size: .; V gene: TRBV5-1; D gene: .; CDR3 protein: CASSPGWGQGGYTF; CDR3 DNA: TGCGCCAGCAGCCCGGGTTGGGGGCAGGGTGGCTACACCTTC